These 17 T cell receptor beta chains were all obtained from the same sample, sequenced in a study of shared clonotypes between healthy human individuals. Method: immunoSEQ multiplex PCR; TCRdb's copy keeps in-frame clones and lacks some. The profile shows 2,100,000 or so clones, almost 96% of them singletons. The specimen was naive CD4+ T cells sorted from blood. Noted subset: CD45RA+ positively selected. The receptor set was obtained from a man aged 18 to 29 in good health.

The chain joins TRBV6-5 to TRBJ2-7; either TRBD1 or TRBD2 may fit D (5 bases each). The germline CDR1 and CDR2 sequences are MNHEY and SVGAGI. V was pared by 2 bases and J by 7 bases, with 18 bases between. The CDR3 covers 15 residues. The CDR3 region has the DNA TGTGCCAGCAGTTACCTTACGGTACCGGGGACGGAGCAGTACTTC. The encoded protein is CASSYLTVPGTEQYF.

This chain connects TRBV5-4 to TRBJ2-4; the D is unclear. V was clipped by 4 bases and J by 0 bases, with 11 bases between them. Germline CDR1 reads SGHNT; CDR2 reads YYREEE (reference sequence). The CDR3 has 15 amino acids. The CDR3 nucleotides are TGTGCCAGCAGCCCTGGTCTATTAGCCAAAAACATTCAGTACTTC. Its protein is CASSPGLLAKNIQYF. Complete variable domain (other parts from reference TRBV5-4 and TRBJ2-4): ETGVTQSPTHLIKTRGQQVTLRCSSQSGHNTVSWYQQALGQGPQFIFQYYREEENGRGNFPPRFSGLQFPNYSSELNVNALELDDSALYLCASSPGLLAKNIQYFGAGTRLSVL.

V is TRBV5-1 and J is TRBJ1-2, with D perhaps TRBD1 (5 bases). Germline values: CDR1 SGHRS, CDR2 YFSETQ. CDR3 length: 16 amino acids. Trimming stripped 0 bases from V and 8 bases from J, with 20 bases between. The CDR3 DNA reads TGCGCCAGCAGCTTGGCCGGAGGGGCGGGTCCTGAGGGCTACACCTTC. Translating it yields CASSLAGGAGPEGYTF.

The CDR3 loop is CASSLGIAGVQETQYF. The CDR3, as DNA: TGCGCCAGCAGCCTCGGGATAGCGGGGGTCCAAGAGACCCAGTACTTC. V usage is TRBV5-1 and J usage is TRBJ2-5; TRBD2 matches at 9 bases. Germline values: CDR1 SGHRS, CDR2 YFSETQ. This CDR3 has 16 amino acids. The V segment lost 4 bases and the J segment 1 base; nucleotides outside the gene matches: 8.

This clone is a singleton in its sample. The chain links TRBV19 to TRBJ2-7; 10 bases match TRBD1. The CDR3 is 16 residues long. Trimming removed 5 bases from V and 6 bases from J; junction bases left unmatched: 13. From germline, CDR1 is LNHDA and CDR2 SQIVND (reference sequence). CDR3 loop: CASSLTGTGEGGEQYF. In DNA, the CDR3 is TGTGCCAGTAGTCTAACCGGGACAGGGGAGGGTGGCGAGCAGTACTTC.

The chain has TRBV4-1 and TRBJ2-5; D is unclear. V dropped 0 bases and J dropped 1 base, with 9 bases sitting between them. The CDR3 has 15 amino acids. Germline loops: CDR1 MGHRA, CDR2 YSYEKL. CDR3 sequence reads: CASSQDYRPQETQYF. In DNA, the CDR3 is TGCGCCAGCAGCCAAGATTATAGACCCCAAGAGACCCAGTACTTC.

This clone was seen just once. The chain links TRBV12-5 to TRBJ1-6; 9 bases are shared with TRBD1. CDR1 and CDR2 (germline): LGHNT, FRNRAP. There are 15 residues in the CDR3. V was clipped by 6 bases and J by 5 bases; unmatched bases: 5. In nucleotides, the CDR3 is TGTGCTAGTGGCACCCGGGACAGGGATAATTCACCCCTCCACTTT. It codes for CASGTRDRDNSPLHF.

The rearrangement joins TRBV21-1 to TRBJ2-7; the table's D call, TRBD1, was not checked against the DNA. TRBV21-1 counts as a pseudogene. CDR3 length: 12 residues. The CDR3 bases are TGTGCCAGCAGTCGGGACAGGGGCGAGCAGTACTTC. It translates to CASSRDRGEQYF.

CDR3 in DNA: TGTGCCAGCAGTGCCGCTAAGGTGAACACCGGGGAGCTGTTTTTT. It is translated as CASSAAKVNTGELFF. The chain has TRBV2 and TRBJ2-2; no clear D. Between the trimmed V and J ends, which lost 4 bases and 1 base, there was a span of 10 bases. This CDR3 has 15 residues. Germline CDR1 reads SNHLY; CDR2 reads FYNNEI.

This chain uses TRBV5-1 with TRBJ2-7; D is perhaps TRBD1 (6 bases). Germline CDR1 reads SGHRS; CDR2 reads YFSETQ. Trimming pared 5 bases from V and 5 bases from J, leaving 17 bases between. The CDR3 has 14 residues. DNA of the CDR3: TGCGCCAGCAGAAGAGGTCCAGGGGACCACGAGCAGTACTTC. Its translation: CASRRGPGDHEQYF.

This clone was seen only once. The CDR3 loop reads CASSQDWSSGSYNEQFF. The CDR3 region has the DNA TGTGCCAGCAGCCAAGATTGGAGTAGCGGCTCCTACAATGAGCAGTTCTTC. The chain recombines TRBV4-2 with TRBJ2-1; tentative D call: TRBD2 (6 bases). The germline V and J ends were trimmed by 0 bases and 0 bases, with 12 bases remaining between them. Germline V gene data show CDR1 as LGHNA and CDR2 as YNFKEQ. The CDR3 runs to 17 residues.

The V gene is TRBV7-9, the J gene TRBJ1-2; D remains unclear. The germline V gene encodes CDR1 SEHNR and CDR2 FQNEAQ (reference sequence). V lost 0 bases and J lost 2, with 7 bases in between. CDR3 length: 14 residues. The CDR3 reads CASSLAQLNYGYTF. CDR3 DNA sequence: TGTGCCAGCAGCTTAGCGCAATTAAACTATGGCTACACCTTC.

The chain recombines TRBV19 with TRBJ1-5, with 8 nucleotides matching TRBD1. Germline CDR1 LNHDA, CDR2 SQIVND (reference sequence). The CDR3 is made up of 15 amino acids. The ends lost 3 bases at V and 6 bases at J; junction bases unmatched: 7. The CDR3 bases are TGTGCCAGTAGTATCTCCGGACAGGGCTTTCAGCCCCAGCATTTT. This gives the protein CASSISGQGFQPQHF.

The rearrangement links TRBV6-1 to TRBJ2-7; 12 bases line up with TRBD2. The CDR3 is 15 residues long. J lost 2 bases, V lost 6 bases, and 5 bases had no gene match. From germline, CDR1 is MNHNS and CDR2 SASEGT. The CDR3 DNA follows: TGTGCCAGCAGGGAACTAGCGGGGGGAACCTACGAGCAGTACTTC. Translation: CASRELAGGTYEQYF.

This clone was recorded only once. V gene TRBV9 combines with J gene TRBJ2-2; D is perhaps TRBD2 (5 bases). The CDR3 contains 14 residues. Per the germline V gene, CDR1 is SGDLS and CDR2 is YYNGEE. Trimming stripped 4 bases from V and 5 bases from J, with 12 bases between. The CDR3 coding sequence is TGTGCCAGCAGCCCTCAAACGGGGACCGGGGAGCTGTTTTTT. Translation: CASSPQTGTGELFF.

The chain joins TRBV28 to TRBJ1-1; 7 nucleotides line up with TRBD1. Germline-derived CDR1 and CDR2 are MDHEN and SYDVKM. With 3 bases clipped from V and 1 base from J, the junction kept 14 bases outside the gene matches. CDR3 length: 18 residues. In DNA, the CDR3 is TGTGCCAGCAGTTTTTCTACCGGGACAGTGCTTGGGAACACTGAAGCTTTCTTT. Translation gives CASSFSTGTVLGNTEAFF. Variable domain in full (rest from reference TRBV28 and TRBJ1-1): DVKVTQSSRYLVKRTGEKVFLECVQDMDHENMFWYRQDPGLGLRLIYFSYDVKMKEKGDIPEGYSVSREKKERFSLILESASTNQTSMYLCASSFSTGTVLGNTEAFFGQGTRLTVV.

Concerning this clone: This specimen includes other DNA sequences encoding the same CDR3. The chain couples TRBV28 to TRBJ2-3; D remains ambiguous. The germline CDR1 and CDR2 sequences are MDHEN and SYDVKM. This CDR3 is built from 12 residues. V lost 6 bases and J lost 2, with 6 bases in between. CDR3 residues: CASSLLTDTQYF. The CDR3 DNA reads TGTGCCAGCAGCCTCCTCACAGATACGCAGTATTTT.